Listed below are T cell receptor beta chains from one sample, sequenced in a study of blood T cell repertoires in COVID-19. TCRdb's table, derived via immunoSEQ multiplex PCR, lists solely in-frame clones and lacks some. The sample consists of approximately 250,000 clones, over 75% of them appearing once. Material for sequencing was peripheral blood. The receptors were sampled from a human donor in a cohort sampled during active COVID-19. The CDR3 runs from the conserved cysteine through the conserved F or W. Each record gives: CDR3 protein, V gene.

CASSLFGLAGGKILDTQYF,TRBV28
CASSPGVATGYTGELFF,TRBV11-2
CASSVALRGTDTQYF,TRBV9
CASSLAQKPADTQYF,TRBV7-9
CASARDYQETQYF,TRBV6-6
CASSPRVRLAGYYEQYF,TRBV18
CSVGGKVNTEAFF,TRBV29-1
CASRLTPNTEAFF,TRBV7-2
CASSSPGTGSTEAFF,TRBV27
CASSSHPGDYQETQYF,TRBV9
CASSLRDSYTGELFF,TRBV2
CASSDGIGAFF,TRBV25-1
CAIRSGPGGTDTQYF,TRBV10-3
CASSSIPPSYNEQFF,TRBV28
CASRASGPYNEQFF,TRBV10-1
CASSLVGRLNQPQHF,TRBV27
CARALRGGPQETQYF,TRBV19
CASSPLFGSGEQYF,TRBV6-6
CASKIQGSDNQPQHF,TRBV6-5
CASSQWGTVANNQYF,TRBV6-2/TRBV6-3
CASSMGGNLGQPQHF,TRBV19
CASSQGGLPSYEQYF,TRBV3-1/TRBV3-2
CATSAVDRGLEKLFF,TRBV24-1
CASRRLAGGFETQYF,TRBV5-6
CASSSAGGMGEQYF,TRBV11-1
CASSDSTGGDNSPLHF,TRBV6-4
CASSILAGVWNNEQFF,TRBV19
CASSRLGWGDNLNSPLHF,TRBV5-6
CASSQEGRGDAEAFF,TRBV4-1
CASRHSWAGEAGELFF,TRBV6-6
CASSSTGQTPSEQYF,TRBV6-6
CATSFQETQYF,TRBV2
CASSITGLETQYF,TRBV19
CASSGYTSTDTQYF,TRBV25-1
CASSPPDSSEQFF,TRBV18
CASSLGRTGPRREKLFF,TRBV7-6
CASSQQGGWQPQHF,TRBV7-2
CASSPSGQGVPEAFF,TRBV11-2
CATSSRIQETQYF,TRBV15
CASSAGTASSYEQYF,TRBV6-5
CASREREGGSVSYGYTF,TRBV6-4
CASSPDHSTGAQETQYF,TRBV4-1
CASRYRQGYNQPQHF,TRBV3-1/TRBV3-2
CASSYRTSGGGHEQYF,TRBV6-5
CASSGTPGVLNYGYTF,TRBV7-9
CASSGTFTGELFF,TRBV6-4
CASSLLQGGAYEQYF,TRBV5-1
CASMRREGTDTQYF,TRBV19